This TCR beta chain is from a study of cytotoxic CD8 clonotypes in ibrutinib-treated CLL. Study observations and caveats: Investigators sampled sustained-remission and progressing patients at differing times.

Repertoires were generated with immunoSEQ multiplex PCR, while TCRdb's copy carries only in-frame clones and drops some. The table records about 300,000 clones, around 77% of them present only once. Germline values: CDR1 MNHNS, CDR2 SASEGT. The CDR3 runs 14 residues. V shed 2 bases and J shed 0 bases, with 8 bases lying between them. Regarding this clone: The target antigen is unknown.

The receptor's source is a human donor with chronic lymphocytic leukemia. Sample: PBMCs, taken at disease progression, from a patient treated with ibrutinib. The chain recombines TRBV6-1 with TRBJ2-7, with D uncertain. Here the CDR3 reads CASSESWDSYEQYF. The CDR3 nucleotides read TGTGCCAGCAGTGAAAGTTGGGACTCCTACGAGCAGTACTTC.